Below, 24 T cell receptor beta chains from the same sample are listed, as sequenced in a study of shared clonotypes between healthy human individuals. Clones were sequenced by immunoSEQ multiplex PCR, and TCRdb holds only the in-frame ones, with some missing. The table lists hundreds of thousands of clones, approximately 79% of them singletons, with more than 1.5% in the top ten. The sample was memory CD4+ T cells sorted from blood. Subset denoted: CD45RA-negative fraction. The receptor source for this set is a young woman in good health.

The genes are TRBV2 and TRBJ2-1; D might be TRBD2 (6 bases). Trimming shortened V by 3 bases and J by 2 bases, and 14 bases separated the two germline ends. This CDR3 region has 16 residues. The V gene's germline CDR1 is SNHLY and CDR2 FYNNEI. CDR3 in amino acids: CASSDGGRRAYNEQFF. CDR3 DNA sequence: TGTGCCAGCAGTGACGGTGGGAGGAGGGCCTACAATGAGCAGTTCTTC.

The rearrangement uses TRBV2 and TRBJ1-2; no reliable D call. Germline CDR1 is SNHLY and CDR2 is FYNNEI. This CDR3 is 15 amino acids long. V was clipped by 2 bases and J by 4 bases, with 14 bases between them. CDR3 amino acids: CASSESGQASYGYTF. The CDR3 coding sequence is TGTGCCAGCAGTGAATCAGGCCAGGCCAGCTATGGCTACACCTTC.

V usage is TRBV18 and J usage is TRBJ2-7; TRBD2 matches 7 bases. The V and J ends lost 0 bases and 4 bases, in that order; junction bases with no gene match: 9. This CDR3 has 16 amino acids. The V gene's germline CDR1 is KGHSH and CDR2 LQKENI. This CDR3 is CASSPPTQGGGYEQYF. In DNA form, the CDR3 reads TGTGCCAGCTCACCACCGACTCAGGGCGGGGGATACGAGCAGTACTTC.

Here the CDR3 DNA reads TGTGCCAGCAGTCACGCCCTCGCGGCAGGGTTGGACGAGCAGTACTTC. This gives the protein CASSHALAAGLDEQYF. The gene calls are TRBV2 and TRBJ2-7, with D perhaps TRBD1 (5 bases). Germline V gene sequence: CDR1 SNHLY, CDR2 FYNNEI. The CDR3 has 16 residues. The germline V and J ends were trimmed by 5 bases and 5 bases, with 22 bases remaining between them. The variable domain in full, with the rest retrieved from reference TRBV2 and TRBJ2-7, is EPEVTQTPSHQVTQMGQEVILRCVPISNHLYFYWYRQILGQKVEFLVSFYNNEISEKSEIFDDQFSVERPDGSNFTLKIRSTKLEDSAMYFCASSHALAAGLDEQYFGPGTRLTVT.

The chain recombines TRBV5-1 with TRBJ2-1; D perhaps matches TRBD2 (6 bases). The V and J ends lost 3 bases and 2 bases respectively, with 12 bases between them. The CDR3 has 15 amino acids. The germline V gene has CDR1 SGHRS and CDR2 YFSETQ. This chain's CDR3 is CASSWGGLAYNEQFF. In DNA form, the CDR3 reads TGCGCCAGCAGCTGGGGAGGCTTAGCCTACAATGAGCAGTTCTTC.

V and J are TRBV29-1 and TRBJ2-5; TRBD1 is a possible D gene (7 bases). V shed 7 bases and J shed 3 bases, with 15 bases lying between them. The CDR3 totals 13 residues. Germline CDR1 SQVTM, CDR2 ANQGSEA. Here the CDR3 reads CSGRGQGEETQYF. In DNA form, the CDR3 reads TGCAGCGGACGGGGGCAGGGGGAAGAGACCCAGTACTTC.

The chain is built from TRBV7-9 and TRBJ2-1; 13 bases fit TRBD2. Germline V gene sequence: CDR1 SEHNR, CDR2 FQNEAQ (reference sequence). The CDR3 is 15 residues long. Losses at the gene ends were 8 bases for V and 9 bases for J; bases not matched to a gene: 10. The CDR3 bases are TGTGCCAGCTCTCCTGGACTAGCGGGAGACGGTGAGCAGTTCTTC. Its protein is CASSPGLAGDGEQFF.

DNA of the CDR3: TGTGCCAGCAGTTTCAGGGGACGCACAGATACGCAGTATTTT. Translation: CASSFRGRTDTQYF. The chain is built from TRBV28 and TRBJ2-3; maybe TRBD1 (6 bases). Deletions cut 3 bases from V and 1 base from J, with 8 bases between. Germline V gene data show CDR1 as MDHEN and CDR2 as SYDVKM. CDR3 length: 14 residues.

The CDR3 coding sequence is TGTGCCACCAGCAGAGATAGGCCCTCGCCCGATACGCAGTATTTT. It yields the protein CATSRDRPSPDTQYF. V and J are TRBV15 and TRBJ2-3; D gene ambiguous. V lost 0 bases and J 6 bases, leaving 13 bases between the germline ends. This CDR3 comprises 15 residues. The V gene's germline CDR1 is LNHNV and CDR2 YYDKDF (reference sequence).

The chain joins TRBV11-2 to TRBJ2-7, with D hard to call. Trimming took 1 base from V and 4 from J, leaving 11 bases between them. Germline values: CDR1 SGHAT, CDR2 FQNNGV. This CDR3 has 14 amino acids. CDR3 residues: CASSLALGFYEQYF. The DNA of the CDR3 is TGTGCCAGCAGCTTAGCCCTGGGATTTTACGAGCAGTACTTC.

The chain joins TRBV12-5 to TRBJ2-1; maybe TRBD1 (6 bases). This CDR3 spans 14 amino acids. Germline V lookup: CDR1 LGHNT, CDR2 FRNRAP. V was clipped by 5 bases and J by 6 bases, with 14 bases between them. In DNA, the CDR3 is TGTGCTAGTGGTAGGGCCGTAGGGGGCAATGAGCAGTTCTTC. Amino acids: CASGRAVGGNEQFF.

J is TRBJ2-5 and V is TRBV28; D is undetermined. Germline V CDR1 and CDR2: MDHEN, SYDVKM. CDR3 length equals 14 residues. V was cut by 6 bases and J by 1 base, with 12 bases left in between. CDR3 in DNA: TGTGCCAGCAGCCTCGGGTGGGCCCAAGAGACCCAGTACTTC. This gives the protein CASSLGWAQETQYF.

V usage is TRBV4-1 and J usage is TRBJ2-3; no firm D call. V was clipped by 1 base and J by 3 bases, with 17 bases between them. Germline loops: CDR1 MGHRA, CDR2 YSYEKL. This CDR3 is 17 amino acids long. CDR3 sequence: CASSQVLSSVETDTQYF. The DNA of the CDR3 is TGCGCCAGCAGCCAAGTTCTGAGCTCGGTAGAAACAGATACGCAGTATTTT.

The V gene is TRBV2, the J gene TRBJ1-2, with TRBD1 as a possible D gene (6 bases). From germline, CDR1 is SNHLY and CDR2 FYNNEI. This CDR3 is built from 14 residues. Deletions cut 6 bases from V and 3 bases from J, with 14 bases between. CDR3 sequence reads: CASSSQGSDYGYTF. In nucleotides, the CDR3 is TGTGCCAGCAGCAGTCAGGGGTCCGACTATGGCTACACCTTC.

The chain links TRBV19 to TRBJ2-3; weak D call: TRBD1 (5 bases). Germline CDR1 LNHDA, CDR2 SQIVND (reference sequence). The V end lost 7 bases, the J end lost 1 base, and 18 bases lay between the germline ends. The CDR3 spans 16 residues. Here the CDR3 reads CASNDWQGARTDTQYF. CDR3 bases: TGTGCCAGTAACGATTGGCAAGGGGCCCGCACAGATACGCAGTATTTT.

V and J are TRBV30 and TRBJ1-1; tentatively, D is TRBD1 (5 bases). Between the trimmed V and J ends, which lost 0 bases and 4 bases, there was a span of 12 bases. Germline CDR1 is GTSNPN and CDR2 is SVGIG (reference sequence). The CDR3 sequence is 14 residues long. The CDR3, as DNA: TGTGCCTGGAGTGTAGGGGTTGGGGGCACTGAAGCTTTCTTT. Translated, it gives CAWSVGVGGTEAFF.

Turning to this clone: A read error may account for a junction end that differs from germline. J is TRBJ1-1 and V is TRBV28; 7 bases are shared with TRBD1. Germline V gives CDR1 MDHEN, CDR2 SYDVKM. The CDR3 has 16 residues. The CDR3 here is CASSRTGPPLNTEAFF. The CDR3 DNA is TGTGCCAGCAGTCGGACAGGTCCTCCCCTGAATACTGAAGCTTTCTTT.

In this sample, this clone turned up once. CDR3 DNA: TGTGCCAGCAGTCTGACTAACGAGCAGCCCCAGCATTTT. It codes for CASSLTNEQPQHF. The chain links TRBV28 to TRBJ1-5; no clear D gene. The CDR3 consists of 13 residues. Germline V gene sequence: CDR1 MDHEN, CDR2 SYDVKM. The V end lost 5 bases, the J end lost 7 bases, and 12 bases lay between the germline ends. Full variable domain (missing parts from reference TRBV28 and TRBJ1-5): DVKVTQSSRYLVKRTGEKVFLECVQDMDHENMFWYRQDPGLGLRLIYFSYDVKMKEKGDIPEGYSVSREKKERFSLILESASTNQTSMYLCASSLTNEQPQHFGDGTRLSIL.

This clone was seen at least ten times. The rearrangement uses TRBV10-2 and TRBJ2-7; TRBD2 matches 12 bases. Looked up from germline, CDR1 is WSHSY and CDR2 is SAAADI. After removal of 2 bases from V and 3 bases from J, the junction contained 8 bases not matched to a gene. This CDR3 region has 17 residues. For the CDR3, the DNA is TGCGCCAGCAGTGAGACACTAGCGGGAGGTCGTGACTACGAGCAGTACTTC. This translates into CASSETLAGGRDYEQYF.

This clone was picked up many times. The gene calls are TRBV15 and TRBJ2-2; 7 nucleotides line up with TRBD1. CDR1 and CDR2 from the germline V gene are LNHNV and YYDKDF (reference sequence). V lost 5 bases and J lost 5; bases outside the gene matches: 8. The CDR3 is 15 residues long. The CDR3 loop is CATSGNRGGTGELFF. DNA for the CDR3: TGTGCCACCAGCGGAAACAGGGGCGGTACCGGGGAGCTGTTTTTT.

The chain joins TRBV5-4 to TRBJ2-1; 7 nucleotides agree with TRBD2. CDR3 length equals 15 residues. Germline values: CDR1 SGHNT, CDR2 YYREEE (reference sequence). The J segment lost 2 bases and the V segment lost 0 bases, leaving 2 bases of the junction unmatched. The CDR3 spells CASSLGGSAYNEQFF. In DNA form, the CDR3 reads TGTGCCAGCAGCTTGGGCGGGAGTGCCTACAATGAGCAGTTCTTC.

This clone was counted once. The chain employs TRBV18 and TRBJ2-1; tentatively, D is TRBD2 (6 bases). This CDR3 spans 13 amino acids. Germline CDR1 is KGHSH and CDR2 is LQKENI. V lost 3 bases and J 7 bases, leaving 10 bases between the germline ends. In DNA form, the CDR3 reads TGTGCCAGCTCACCGGGGGGAGCGAATGAGCAGTTCTTC. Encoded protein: CASSPGGANEQFF.

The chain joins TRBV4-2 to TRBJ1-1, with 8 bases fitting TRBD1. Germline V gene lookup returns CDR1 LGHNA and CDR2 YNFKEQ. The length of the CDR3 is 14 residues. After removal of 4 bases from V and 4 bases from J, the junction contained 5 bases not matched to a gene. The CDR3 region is CASSRTGWVTEAFF. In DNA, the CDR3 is TGTGCCAGCAGCCGGACAGGGTGGGTCACTGAAGCTTTCTTT.

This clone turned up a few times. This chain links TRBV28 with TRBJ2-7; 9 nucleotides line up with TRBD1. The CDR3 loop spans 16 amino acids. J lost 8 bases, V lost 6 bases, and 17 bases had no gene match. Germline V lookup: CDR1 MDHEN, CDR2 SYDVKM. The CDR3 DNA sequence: TGTGCCAGCAGGCCTGGGAGGGACAGGGTTATTTTACAGCAGTACTTC. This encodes CASRPGRDRVILQQYF.